The 21 T cell receptor beta chains reported below all come from one sample, sequenced in a study of shared clonotypes between healthy human individuals. Generated by immunoSEQ multiplex PCR, the TCRdb table keeps only in-frame clones and is missing some. The table records hundreds of thousands of clones, approximately 79% of them present only once. The material sequenced was memory CD4+ T cells sorted from blood. As to subset: CD45RA-negative fraction. Receptors originate from a woman aged 30 to 39 in good health.

V and J are TRBV4-1 and TRBJ1-4; 12 bases are shared with TRBD1. Unmatched junction bases numbered 13, after V lost 0 bases and J lost 8 bases. Germline values: CDR1 MGHRA, CDR2 YSYEKL. The CDR3 length is 19 residues. CDR3 sequence reads: CASSQESGTGGSPGEKLFF. The CDR3 DNA reads TGCGCCAGCAGCCAAGAGTCCGGGACAGGGGGCTCGCCGGGGGAAAAACTGTTTTTT.

The table lists this clone with a count of one. This chain links TRBV5-1 with TRBJ2-7; D call uncertain. The CDR3 totals 16 residues. CDR1 and CDR2 (germline): SGHRS, YFSETQ. The V end lost 0 bases, the J end lost 2 bases, and 15 bases lay between the germline ends. Written as DNA, the CDR3 is TGCGCCAGCAGCTTGGAGTTTGGCCGACCGACCTACGAGCAGTACTTC. Translated: CASSLEFGRPTYEQYF. Full variable domain (rest looked up from reference TRBV5-1 and TRBJ2-7): KAGVTQTPRYLIKTRGQQVTLSCSPISGHRSVSWYQQTPGQGLQFLFEYFSETQRNKGNFPGRFSGRQFSNSRSEMNVSTLELGDSALYLCASSLEFGRPTYEQYFGPGTRLTVT.

V gene TRBV5-1 combines with J gene TRBJ2-3; no definite D call. Germline CDR1 SGHRS, CDR2 YFSETQ. The V end lost 4 bases, the J end lost 0 bases, and 6 bases lay between the germline ends. The CDR3 is made up of 13 amino acids. CDR3 coding DNA: TGCGCCAGCAGCGCTGCTAGCACAGATACGCAGTATTTT. Its translation is CASSAASTDTQYF. Full variable domain (missing parts from reference TRBV5-1 and TRBJ2-3): KAGVTQTPRYLIKTRGQQVTLSCSPISGHRSVSWYQQTPGQGLQFLFEYFSETQRNKGNFPGRFSGRQFSNSRSEMNVSTLELGDSALYLCASSAASTDTQYFGPGTRLTVL.

This clone was seen a handful of times. This rearrangement joins TRBV5-8 to TRBJ1-1; D perhaps matches TRBD1 (5 bases). Germline loops: CDR1 SGHTS, CDR2 YDEGEE. This CDR3 contains 13 residues. V shed 6 bases and J shed 8 bases, with 17 bases lying between them. CDR3 residues: CASTISGGEEAFF. CDR3 DNA: TGTGCCAGCACCATTTCGGGAGGGGAAGAAGCTTTCTTT.

V is TRBV4-2 and J is TRBJ2-2, with 7 positions matching TRBD2. The length of the CDR3 is 17 residues. In germline, CDR1 is LGHNA, CDR2 YNFKEQ. The V segment lost 3 bases and the J segment 6 bases; nucleotides outside the gene matches: 13. CDR3: CASSHRWAGVLAGELFF. The CDR3 DNA sequence: TGTGCCAGCAGCCACAGGTGGGCGGGAGTACTGGCCGGGGAGCTGTTTTTT.

This clone has more than one count but fewer than ten. The CDR3, as DNA: TGTGCCAGCTCACTTTCGACAGGGGGGAGCAATCAGCCCCAGCATTTT. This encodes CASSLSTGGSNQPQHF. This chain uses TRBV18 with TRBJ1-5; 9 positions match TRBD1. The length of the CDR3 is 16 residues. V trimming: 4 bases; J trimming: 1 base; junction bases outside the gene matches: 5. Germline CDR1 is KGHSH and CDR2 is LQKENI.

The DNA of the CDR3 is TGCGCCAGCAGGTCGGACAGGGGTCGGAATGAGCAGTTCTTC. This translates into CASRSDRGRNEQFF. The J gene is TRBJ2-1, the V gene TRBV5-1; 9 bases match TRBD1. Looked up from germline, CDR1 is SGHRS and CDR2 is YFSETQ. The trim removed 5 bases at V and 7 bases at J, leaving 7 bases unmatched. CDR3 length equals 14 residues. Complete variable domain (other parts from reference TRBV5-1 and TRBJ2-1): KAGVTQTPRYLIKTRGQQVTLSCSPISGHRSVSWYQQTPGQGLQFLFEYFSETQRNKGNFPGRFSGRQFSNSRSEMNVSTLELGDSALYLCASRSDRGRNEQFFGPGTRLTVL.

As regards this clone: Other nucleotide sequences from this sample produce the same CDR3. The chain has TRBV5-6 and TRBJ1-1, with D uncertain. Trimming removed 0 bases at V and 2 bases at J, with 5 bases between. The germline gives CDR1 SGHDT, CDR2 YYEEEE. CDR3 length: 13 residues. DNA for the CDR3: TGTGCCAGCAGCTTGGACAGAAACACTGAAGCTTTCTTT. Translating it yields CASSLDRNTEAFF. Full variable domain (rest looked up from reference TRBV5-6 and TRBJ1-1): DAGVTQSPTHLIKTRGQQVTLRCSPKSGHDTVSWYQQALGQGPQFIFQYYEEEERQRGNFPDRFSGHQFPNYSSELNVNALLLGDSALYLCASSLDRNTEAFFGQGTRLTVV.

Details on this clone: This specimen includes other DNA sequences encoding the same CDR3. V is TRBV11-2 and J is TRBJ2-5; TRBD2 matches at 14 bases. V lost 1 base and J lost 4; bases outside the gene matches: 2. The CDR3 is 16 residues long. CDR1 and CDR2 from the germline V gene are SGHAT and FQNNGV. CDR3 amino acids: CASSLGGLAGVETQYF. The CDR3 DNA sequence: TGTGCCAGCAGCTTAGGGGGACTAGCGGGAGTAGAGACCCAGTACTTC.

A remark on this clone: Other DNA variants within this sample encode the same CDR3. The chain uses TRBV30 and TRBJ2-7; no definite D call. Germline CDR1 reads GTSNPN; CDR2 reads SVGIG (reference sequence). This CDR3 comprises 11 residues. V lost 5 bases and J lost 2, with 7 bases in between. The CDR3 protein is CAWSTAYEQYF. CDR3 DNA: TGTGCCTGGTCGACGGCCTACGAGCAGTACTTC.

In its sample, this clone was seen many times. The genes are TRBV5-4 and TRBJ2-2; 10 bases fit TRBD2. The CDR3 has 18 amino acids. V was pared by 2 bases and J by 2 bases, with 9 bases of the junction left unmatched. Germline V gives CDR1 SGHNT, CDR2 YYREEE (reference sequence). The CDR3 sequence: CASSFSGRVTINTGELFF. The CDR3 nucleotides are TGTGCCAGCAGCTTCAGCGGGAGGGTAACGATTAACACCGGGGAGCTGTTTTTT.

The chain recombines TRBV7-9 with TRBJ2-7, with a weak D call TRBD2 (9 bases). The CDR3 contains 19 residues. Trimming stripped 5 bases from V and 3 bases from J, with 29 bases between. Germline V lookup: CDR1 SEHNR, CDR2 FQNEAQ (reference sequence). The CDR3 protein is CASSNRPGGWSSGSYEQYF. The CDR3 DNA sequence: TGTGCCAGCAGCAACCGACCAGGGGGCTGGAGTAGCGGGAGCTACGAGCAGTACTTC.

The rearrangement links TRBV10-3 to TRBJ2-3; TRBD2 aligns across 9 bases. Germline trimming cut 2 bases from V and 4 bases from J; bases unmatched to any gene: 4. CDR1 is ENHRY and CDR2 is SYGVKD in the germline V gene. CDR3 length: 15 amino acids. CDR3 nucleotide sequence: TGTGCCATCAGTGAGGGTAGCGGGAGAGCAGATACGCAGTATTTT. Translation: CAISEGSGRADTQYF.

This clone was seen only once. This rearrangement joins TRBV28 to TRBJ1-1; D uncertain. The CDR3 contains 14 residues. V lost 5 bases, J lost 1 base, and 11 bases lay in between. Germline CDR1 is MDHEN and CDR2 is SYDVKM. The CDR3 protein is CASSSGDWNTEAFF. In DNA, the CDR3 is TGTGCCAGCAGTAGTGGGGATTGGAACACTGAAGCTTTCTTT.

The CDR3 nucleotides read TGTGCCAGCAGCGAGAGAGGGGGCAGGAAAAAACTGTTTTTT. The encoded protein is CASSERGGRKKLFF. The gene calls are TRBV25-1 and TRBJ1-4; 7 bases match TRBD1. The trim removed 6 bases at V and 9 bases at J, leaving 10 bases unmatched. The length of the CDR3 is 14 residues. CDR1 is MGHDK and CDR2 is SYGVNS in the germline V gene. Complete variable domain (other parts from reference TRBV25-1 and TRBJ1-4): EADIYQTPRYLVIGTGKKITLECSQTMGHDKMYWYQQDPGMELHLIHYSYGVNSTEKGDLSSESTVSRIRTEHFPLTLESARPSHTSQYLCASSERGGRKKLFFGSGTQLSVL.

The chain recombines TRBV7-3 with TRBJ2-2; TRBD1 matches at 9 bases. Trimming took 5 bases from V and 6 from J; bases not matched to a gene: 10. The length of the CDR3 is 16 residues. Per the germline V gene, CDR1 is SGHTA and CDR2 is FQGTGA. The CDR3 reads CASSLTGTGMAGELFF. The CDR3 coding sequence is TGTGCCAGCAGCCTTACTGGGACAGGGATGGCCGGGGAGCTGTTTTTT.

The J gene is TRBJ2-2, the V gene TRBV28; no clear D. The CDR3 has 15 residues. CDR1 and CDR2 (germline): MDHEN, SYDVKM. Trimming removed 1 base at V and 4 bases at J, with 10 bases between. CDR3 DNA: TGTGCCAGCAGTTTATTAGCTGCGTTCACCGGGGAGCTGTTTTTT. Encoded protein: CASSLLAAFTGELFF.

The rearrangement joins TRBV19 to TRBJ2-2; 9 positions agree with TRBD2. The CDR3 extends over 14 amino acids. Germline V gene lookup returns CDR1 LNHDA and CDR2 SQIVND (reference sequence). Trimming at V came to 3 bases and at J to 9 bases, leaving 5 bases not matched to a gene. In DNA form, the CDR3 reads TGTGCCAGTAGTATTGCGGGAGGGTCCAGGGAGCTGTTTTTT. Protein: CASSIAGGSRELFF.

The rearrangement joins TRBV5-1 to TRBJ2-5, with D unclear. V lost 2 bases and J lost 4, with 12 bases in between. The germline CDR1 and CDR2 sequences are SGHRS and YFSETQ. This CDR3 region has 14 residues. CDR3 in DNA: TGCGCCAGCAGCTTTCAGTTCGTTAGAGAGACCCAGTACTTC. As protein: CASSFQFVRETQYF.

V usage is TRBV7-6 and J usage is TRBJ1-1; no definite D call. CDR1 SGHVS and CDR2 FNYEAQ come from the germline V gene. Trimming shortened V by 5 bases and J by 1 base, and 11 bases separated the two germline ends. The CDR3 loop spans 14 amino acids. DNA for the CDR3: TGTGCCAGCAGCCTCAAACTAAGGAACACTGAAGCTTTCTTT. It encodes CASSLKLRNTEAFF.

This chain joins TRBV30 and TRBJ2-2, with D unclear. The CDR3 extends over 11 amino acids. Germline assignment: CDR1 GTSNPN and CDR2 SVGIG (reference sequence). The germline V and J ends were trimmed by 3 bases and 5 bases, with 4 bases remaining between them. The CDR3 DNA is TGTGCCTGGAGGCATACCGGGGAGCTGTTTTTT. This codes for CAWRHTGELFF.